Below are 23 T cell receptor beta chains sequenced from a single sample in a study of graft-versus-host responses after intestinal transplantation. Sequenced by immunoSEQ multiplex PCR; TCRdb stores in-frame clones only, minus some. The table lists about 25,000 clones, over 90% of them singletons. The input for sequencing was PBMCs, taken 18 days after transplant. These receptors originate from a human patient who received an intestinal transplant, so some T cells may come from the graft donor.

The chain employs TRBV5-4 and TRBJ2-7; TRBD1 agrees at 8 bases. The CDR3 has 15 amino acids. After removal of 0 bases from V and 2 bases from J, the junction contained 4 bases not matched to a gene. The germline V gene has CDR1 SGHNT and CDR2 YYREEE (reference sequence). The CDR3 loop reads CASSLVQGATYEQYF. CDR3 in DNA: TGTGCCAGCAGCTTGGTTCAGGGGGCAACCTACGAGCAGTACTTC.

The chain uses TRBV7-9 and TRBJ2-1; D remains ambiguous. The CDR3 contains 11 residues. CDR1 and CDR2 from the germline V gene are SEHNR and FQNEAQ (reference sequence). Deletions cut 5 bases from V and 9 bases from J, with 8 bases between. The CDR3 DNA reads TGTGCCAGCAGCCCCCCAATTGAGCAGTTCTTC. Protein product: CASSPPIEQFF.

V usage is TRBV11-2 and J usage is TRBJ1-2; D is unclear. V was shortened by 1 base and J by 1 base, with 10 bases between the two germline ends. The CDR3 sequence is 15 residues long. The germline gives CDR1 SGHAT, CDR2 FQNNGV. CDR3 sequence (DNA): TGTGCCAGCAGCTTAGGTTCCAGCTATAACTATGGCTACACCTTC. It yields the protein CASSLGSSYNYGYTF.

This chain connects TRBV15 to TRBJ2-1; no firm D call. CDR3 size: 11 residues. Trimming removed 6 bases at V and 8 bases at J, with 8 bases between. Germline-derived CDR1 and CDR2 are LNHNV and YYDKDF (reference sequence). In nucleotides, the CDR3 is TGTGCCACCAGTGGAGAAGATGAGCAGTTCTTC. It specifies CATSGEDEQFF.

The rearrangement joins TRBV29-1 to TRBJ2-2; no definite D call. Germline V gene lookup returns CDR1 SQVTM and CDR2 ANQGSEA. The CDR3 sequence is 12 residues long. V was clipped by 7 bases and J by 4 bases, with 10 bases between them. The CDR3 loop is CSAPFPTGELFF. The CDR3 DNA is TGCAGCGCACCGTTTCCCACCGGGGAGCTGTTTTTT.

The gene calls are TRBV4-1 and TRBJ1-3, with TRBD1 as a possible D gene (6 bases). The CDR3 runs 14 residues. Germline V lookup: CDR1 MGHRA, CDR2 YSYEKL. The ends were cut back, 0 bases at V and 10 bases at J, with 13 bases in the middle. The CDR3 bases are TGCGCCAGCAGCCAAGACCCGGGACAAGGTACCATATATTTT. Protein: CASSQDPGQGTIYF.

The rearrangement links TRBV10-1 to TRBJ1-4; D gene unclear. Per germline, CDR1 WNHNN and CDR2 SYGVQD (reference sequence). The CDR3 totals 13 residues. V lost 6 bases to trimming and J lost 5 bases, with 10 bases between them. CDR3 sequence reads: CASSSNKNEKLFF. The CDR3 region has the DNA TGCGCCAGCAGCTCTAACAAGAATGAAAAACTGTTTTTT.

This rearrangement joins TRBV19 to TRBJ2-4; 7 nucleotides match TRBD2. V dropped 7 bases and J dropped 10; count of bases not matched to a gene: 7. This CDR3 has 12 residues. Germline values: CDR1 LNHDA, CDR2 SQIVND (reference sequence). In DNA, the CDR3 is TGTGCCAGTACCGGACTAGGGTTTATTCAGTACTTC. Translating it yields CASTGLGFIQYF.

The V call is TRBV9, the J call TRBJ2-2; D unclear. This CDR3 is built from 16 residues. Germline V gene lookup returns CDR1 SGDLS and CDR2 YYNGEE. Deletions cut 4 bases from V and 1 base from J, with 14 bases between. As DNA, the CDR3 is TGTGCCAGCAGCCCTCTAGTGGGATTGAACACCGGGGAGCTGTTTTTT. It specifies CASSPLVGLNTGELFF. The complete variable domain, with remaining parts taken from reference TRBV9 and TRBJ2-2, reads DSGVTQTPKHLITATGQRVTLRCSPRSGDLSVYWYQQSLDQGLQFLIQYYNGEERAKGNILERFSAQQFPDLHSELNLSSLELGDSALYFCASSPLVGLNTGELFFGEGSRLTVL.

The chain uses TRBV9 and TRBJ1-1, with D unclear. The length of the CDR3 is 14 residues. Germline-derived CDR1 and CDR2 are SGDLS and YYNGEE. V was clipped by 0 bases and J by 6 bases, with 12 bases between them. The CDR3, as DNA: TGTGCCAGCAGCGTAGCTGGGAGCGGGCCTGAAGCTTTCTTT. Translation gives CASSVAGSGPEAFF.

The chain carries TRBV19 and TRBJ1-1; D unresolved. The CDR3 contains 13 residues. V lost 5 bases, J lost 6 bases, and 13 bases lay in between. Germline V lookup: CDR1 LNHDA, CDR2 SQIVND (reference sequence). The CDR3 DNA follows: TGTGCCAGTAGTGGGGTTGACAAATCTGAAGCTTTCTTT. Its translation is CASSGVDKSEAFF.

The rearrangement uses TRBV6-5 and TRBJ1-2; no clear D. The CDR3 covers 8 residues. From germline, CDR1 is MNHEY and CDR2 SVGAGI. The CDR3 spells CGIGVYTF. The CDR3 coding sequence is TGTGGAATTGGGGTCTATACCTTC.

V usage is TRBV6-1 and J usage is TRBJ1-2; a weak D match, TRBD1 (5 bases). Trimming took 8 bases from V and 5 from J, leaving 18 bases between them. The CDR3 spans 14 residues. In germline, CDR1 is MNHNS, CDR2 SASEGT. The CDR3 coding sequence is TGTGCCAGCTCTTCCGGCGGAGCAGGGTATGGCTACACCTTC. Its translation: CASSSGGAGYGYTF.

This chain uses TRBV7-9 with TRBJ1-1; D is undetermined. Germline loops: CDR1 SEHNR, CDR2 FQNEAQ (reference sequence). CDR3 size: 16 residues. The V end lost 0 bases, the J end lost 0 bases, and 11 bases lay between the germline ends. The chain's CDR3 is CASSLARGMVNTEAFF. In DNA, the CDR3 is TGTGCCAGCAGCTTAGCCCGGGGTATGGTGAACACTGAAGCTTTCTTT.

The chain joins TRBV5-4 to TRBJ2-1, with D unresolved. The CDR3 is 14 residues long. From germline, CDR1 is SGHNT and CDR2 YYREEE (reference sequence). V lost 0 bases, J lost 6 bases, and 10 bases lay in between. The CDR3 protein is CASSLDVATNEQFF. CDR3 coding DNA: TGTGCCAGCAGCTTGGACGTCGCCACCAATGAGCAGTTCTTC.

The chain combines TRBV13 with TRBJ1-1; D perhaps matches TRBD1 (5 bases). The CDR3 consists of 15 residues. Trimming removed 7 bases at V and 1 base at J, with 16 bases between. Looked up from germline, CDR1 is PRHDT and CDR2 is FYEKMQ (reference sequence). The CDR3, as DNA: TGTGCCAGCACCGAAATGGACACAAGGAACACTGAAGCTTTCTTT. Its translation: CASTEMDTRNTEAFF.

This chain links TRBV6-1 with TRBJ1-1; D is unresolved. Germline-derived CDR1 and CDR2 are MNHNS and SASEGT. Trimming pared 7 bases from V and 2 bases from J, leaving 11 bases between. This CDR3 comprises 13 residues. The CDR3 sequence is CASMREINTEAFF. CDR3 DNA sequence: TGTGCCAGCATGCGGGAAATCAACACTGAAGCTTTCTTT.

The rearrangement joins TRBV7-7 to TRBJ2-7, with TRBD2 as a possible D gene (6 bases). Germline assignment: CDR1 SSHAT and CDR2 FNYEAQ (reference sequence). Trimming cost V 5 bases and J 5 bases, with 13 bases left between them. This CDR3 is built from 13 residues. CDR3 in amino acids: CASSPSGRHEQYF. The DNA of the CDR3 is TGTGCCAGCAGCCCCTCAGGGAGGCACGAGCAGTACTTC.

The V gene is TRBV6-6, the J gene TRBJ2-7; D may be TRBD2 (6 bases). CDR1 and CDR2 from the germline V gene are MNHNY and SVGAGI (reference sequence). The ends were cut back, 5 bases at V and 7 bases at J, with 12 bases in the middle. There are 12 residues in the CDR3. The CDR3 reads CASSAGLGEQYF. The DNA for the CDR3 is TGTGCCAGCAGTGCGGGATTAGGTGAGCAGTACTTC.

The chain couples TRBV11-2 to TRBJ2-5, with TRBD2 identical over 10 bases. J was trimmed by 4 bases and V by 6 bases; bases with no gene match: 5. Germline V lookup: CDR1 SGHAT, CDR2 FQNNGV. The CDR3 consists of 14 residues. The CDR3 spells CASRPSGGRETQYF. CDR3 nucleotide sequence: TGTGCCAGCAGACCTAGCGGGGGCAGAGAGACCCAGTACTTC. The full variable domain, in which reference TRBV11-2 and TRBJ2-5 provide the parts outside the CDR3, is EAGVAQSPRYKIIEKRQSVAFWCNPISGHATLYWYQQILGQGPKLLIQFQNNGVVDDSQLPKDRFSAERLKGVDSTLKIQPAKLEDSAVYLCASRPSGGRETQYFGPGTRLLVL.

The chain joins TRBV6-1 to TRBJ1-1, with D unclear. Germline CDR1 and CDR2: MNHNS and SASEGT. V lost 3 bases and J lost 4, with 15 bases in between. This CDR3 region has 15 residues. Written as DNA, the CDR3 is TGTGCCAGCAGTGACCACATAGCCGCCACCACTGAAGCTTTCTTT. This codes for CASSDHIAATTEAFF.

The chain employs TRBV23-1 and TRBJ2-3, with 7 nucleotides matching TRBD1. TRBV23-1 is recorded as an ORF, its role being uncertain. The CDR3 has 15 residues. V was clipped by 4 bases and J by 0 bases; unmatched bases: 4. The CDR3 is CASSLGTVSTDTQYF. The CDR3 DNA is TGCGCCAGCAGTCTAGGGACAGTGAGCACAGATACGCAGTATTTT.

The genes are TRBV5-1 and TRBJ1-4, with 8 bases aligning to TRBD1. CDR3 size: 14 residues. The junction had 4 bases not matched to a gene; V was cut back by 4 bases and J by 5 bases. Per the germline V gene, CDR1 is SGHRS and CDR2 is YFSETQ. Here the CDR3 reads CASSARTGNEKLFF. DNA for the CDR3: TGCGCCAGCAGCGCGAGGACAGGGAATGAAAAACTGTTTTTT.